This passage covers 23 T cell receptor beta chains from one sample sequenced in a study of molecular identifiers for immune sequencing clone quantification (dated by TCRdb to the late 2010s). The method behind the library was PCR. The sequencer was an Illumina MiSeq. Using fastp at Q25 and MiXCR, TCRdb reprocessed the public reads and kept productive beta chains. Entries that share a CDR3 protein sequence are merged under the most common genes and DNA. This sample lists tens of thousands of distinct CDR3 sequences; around 20% were detected once. 7.1% of the sample lies in the top ten. Material for sequencing was naive CD8+ T cells from blood, with Jurkat cell RNA spiked in. The meaning of the sample's cell subset or site label: FACS-sorted CD8+CD4-CCR7+CD45RA+ naive T cells. Receptor source: a human donor in good health. Some libraries in this study had Jurkat cell RNA spiked in.

By frequency in the sample, this clonotype is medium-sized (0.01 to 0.1%). The chain has TRBV12-3 or TRBV12-4 and TRBJ2-3; D possibly corresponds to TRBD1 (7 bases). CDR3 length equals 13 residues. Deletions cut 7 bases from V and 4 bases from J, with 12 bases between. Here the CDR3 reads CASTGGSSDTQYF. The DNA for the CDR3 is TGTGCCAGCACAGGGGGGTCTTCAGATACGCAGTATTTT.

This clonotype was seen many times. The chain carries TRBV6-2 or TRBV6-3 and TRBJ1-5; D not certain. This CDR3 is 14 amino acids long. The germline V gene has CDR1 MNHEY and CDR2 SVGEGT. With 7 bases removed from V and 7 bases from J, the gap between germline ends came to 17 bases. This CDR3 is CASTDSAGGQPQHF. The DNA of the CDR3 is TGTGCCAGCACCGATTCGGCCGGTGGACAGCCCCAGCATTTT.

About this clonotype itself: As the CDR3 is not closed by the conserved phenylalanine or tryptophan, this likely results from a read error. The chain links TRBV29-1 to TRBJ2-1, with TRBD2 matching 12 bases. The CDR3 runs 14 residues. Looked up from germline, CDR1 is SQVTM and CDR2 is ANQGSEA. Losses at the gene ends were 5 bases for V and 5 bases for J; bases not matched to a gene: 4. CDR3 nucleotide sequence: TGCAGCGTTCTAAGGACTAGCGGGAACAATGAGCAGTTCCTC. It translates to CSVLRTSGNNEQFL.

On this clonotype itself: It may be a read error: a sequence one base away is much more abundant. The CDR3 end shows no conserved phenylalanine or tryptophan, and so a read error is likely. No DNA is shown, since the ends of the CDR3 on it are uncertain; the CDR3 is the one TCRdb lists. The chain recombines TRBV27 with TRBJ2-1; TRBD1, the table's D call, was not compared with the DNA. CDR1 is MNHEY, CDR2 SMNVEV, per germline (reference sequence). The CDR3 length equals 12 residues, ends included. CDR3 residues: CASRKGRQGIFS.

On this clonotype: A much larger clonotype is one base distant, so this may be a read error. This chain joins TRBV5-1 and TRBJ1-1, with a weak D call TRBD1 (5 bases). The length of the CDR3 is 14 residues. From germline, CDR1 is SGHRS and CDR2 YFSETQ. This chain's CDR3 is CASSPWTLDTGAFF. DNA of the CDR3: TGCGCCAGCAGCCCCTGGACTTTGGACACTGGAGCTTTCTTT.

As concerns this clonotype: A much larger clone is a single base away; this may be a read error. The CDR3 end shows no conserved phenylalanine or tryptophan, and so a read error is likely. The rearrangement links TRBV11-2 to TRBJ2-7; TRBD1 might be the D (5 bases). The CDR3 runs 15 residues. From germline, CDR1 is SGHAT and CDR2 FQNNGV. Deletions cut 7 bases from V and 0 bases from J, with 16 bases between. For the CDR3, the DNA is TGTGCCAGCACTCCCGGACACTTCCTCTCCTACGAGCAGTACCTC. Residues: CASTPGHFLSYEQYL.

This clonotype was detected many times. The chain recombines TRBV7-3 with TRBJ2-3; 12 bases match TRBD2. This CDR3 is built from 16 residues. CDR1 is SGHTA, CDR2 FQGTGA, per germline. Trimming at V came to 4 bases and at J to 4 bases, leaving 6 bases not matched to a gene. The CDR3 region is CASSSRLAGDADTQYF. As DNA, the CDR3 is TGTGCCAGCAGCTCTAGACTAGCGGGAGATGCAGATACGCAGTATTTT.

There are many counts of this clonotype. The V and J genes are TRBV7-9 and TRBJ2-7, with a weak D call TRBD1 (5 bases). CDR1 and CDR2 from the germline V gene are SEHNR and FQNEAQ (reference sequence). V was clipped by 8 bases and J by 3 bases, with 14 bases between them. This CDR3 is 13 amino acids long. In DNA, the CDR3 is TGTGCCAGCGAACAGGTTAATATCTACGAGCAGTACTTC. Its protein is CASEQVNIYEQYF. Using reference TRBV7-9 and TRBJ2-7 for the parts outside the CDR3, the full variable domain is DTGVSQNPRHKITKRGQNVTFRCDPISEHNRLYWYRQTLGQGPEFLTYFQNEAQLEKSRLLSDRFSAERPKGSFSTLEIQRTEQGDSAMYLCASEQVNIYEQYFGPGTRLTVT.

This clonotype was counted at least ten times. The chain combines TRBV9 with TRBJ1-5; no reliable D call. Germline V gives CDR1 SGDLS, CDR2 YYNGEE. The CDR3 length is 13 residues. The V end lost 2 bases, the J end lost 4 bases, and 7 bases lay between the germline ends. Written as DNA, the CDR3 is TGTGCCAGCAGCGTGTCCTCTAATCAGCCCCAGCATTTT. Translated: CASSVSSNQPQHF.

With respect to this clonotype: This clone may be a read error of a much larger clone one base away. This chain joins TRBV7-9 and TRBJ2-3; TRBD2 aligns across 11 bases. The CDR3 sequence is 15 residues long. Germline loops: CDR1 SEHNR, CDR2 FQNEAQ (reference sequence). In DNA, the CDR3 is TGTGCCCGCAGACCGGGACTAGCGGGCACAGATACGCAGTATTTT. It yields the protein CARRPGLAGTDTQYF.

This clonotype was seen at least ten times. V is TRBV21-1 and J is TRBJ2-5; the table assigns TRBD1, which was not confirmed against the DNA. TRBV21-1 constitutes a pseudogene. The CDR3 runs 14 residues. CDR3 bases: TGTGCCAGCAGCGGACAGGGGCCCAAAGAGACCCAGTACTTC. Its protein is CASSGQGPKETQYF.

This chain links TRBV21-1 with TRBJ2-2; TRBD1, the D gene given by the table, was not confirmed from the DNA. TRBV21-1 is flagged as a pseudogene. This CDR3 has 16 residues. The CDR3 protein is CASSYRTGKNTGELFF. CDR3 coding DNA: TGTGCCAGCAGCTACCGGACAGGGAAGAACACCGGGGAGCTGTTTTTT.

This clonotype was counted ten times or more. This chain joins TRBV7-9 and TRBJ2-5, with TRBD2 identical over 9 bases. Looked up from germline, CDR1 is SEHNR and CDR2 is FQNEAQ (reference sequence). This CDR3 has 15 amino acids. Trimming took 0 bases from V and 5 from J; bases not matched to a gene: 4. CDR3 in DNA: TGTGCCAGCAGCTTAGCAGCGGGAGGTGGGGAGACCCAGTACTTC. Translated, it gives CASSLAAGGGETQYF.

A remark on this clonotype: At one boundary the junction diverges from the germline segment, which might be a read error. The chain recombines TRBV28 with TRBJ2-5; D not certain. The CDR3 covers 11 residues. The germline CDR1 and CDR2 sequences are MDHEN and SYDVKM. As DNA, the CDR3 is TGTGCCAGCAGTTTAGGAGAGACCCAGCACTTC. Amino acid sequence: CASSLGETQHF.

In its sample, this clonotype was seen many times. The J gene is TRBJ1-5, the V gene TRBV27, with D uncertain. The ends were cut back, 4 bases at V and 3 bases at J, with 7 bases in the middle. Germline V gene sequence: CDR1 MNHEY, CDR2 SMNVEV (reference sequence). The CDR3 sequence is 13 residues long. This CDR3 is CASSWGLNQPQHF. Here the CDR3 DNA reads TGTGCCAGCAGTTGGGGTCTCAATCAGCCCCAGCATTTT.

This clonotype occurred many times. The CDR3 DNA follows: TGCAGCGTCCTGGGACAGGGGGGCGAGCAGTACTTC. Protein sequence: CSVLGQGGEQYF. The chain joins TRBV29-1 to TRBJ2-7; 11 bases agree with TRBD1. The CDR3 contains 12 residues. The trim removed 6 bases at V and 6 bases at J, leaving 4 bases unmatched. CDR1 and CDR2 (germline): SQVTM, ANQGSEA.

This clonotype was recorded many times. This sequence joins TRBV4-1 and TRBJ2-3, with D uncertain. This CDR3 has 15 residues. Germline V gene lookup returns CDR1 MGHRA and CDR2 YSYEKL. The germline V and J ends were trimmed by 3 bases and 5 bases, with 15 bases remaining between them. The CDR3 DNA follows: TGCGCCAGCAGCCAGGATGGCCCCCGCGGAGATACGCAGTATTTT. The encoded protein is CASSQDGPRGDTQYF.

With respect to this clonotype: A much larger clone lies a single base off, so this may be a read error. The gene calls are TRBV5-6 and TRBJ1-2; 7 bases agree with TRBD1. The CDR3 contains 14 residues. Trimming removed 4 bases from V and 12 bases from J; junction bases left unmatched: 15. CDR1 and CDR2 from the germline V gene are SGHDT and YYEEEE. CDR3 bases: TGTGCCAGCAGCCTGGGACAGCCGTCCCGGGGCCACACCTTC. Its translation: CASSLGQPSRGHTF. Supplemented by reference TRBV5-6 and TRBJ1-2, the full variable domain reads DAGVTQSPTHLIKTRGQQVTLRCSPKSGHDTVSWYQQALGQGPQFIFQYYEEEERQRGNFPDRFSGHQFPNYSSELNVNALLLGDSALYLCASSLGQPSRGHTFGSGTRLTVV.

This clonotype was detected ten times or more. The rearrangement joins TRBV15 to TRBJ2-7, with TRBD1 matching over 12 bases. Unmatched junction bases numbered 5, after V lost 3 bases and J lost 5 bases. The length of the CDR3 is 15 residues. Germline-derived CDR1 and CDR2 are LNHNV and YYDKDF (reference sequence). The CDR3 nucleotides are TGTGCCACCAGCAGCCGGGACAGGGGGCTGAACGAGCAGTACTTC. Translated: CATSSRDRGLNEQYF.

This CDR3 reads CASRTGGTEAFF. The CDR3 nucleotides read TGTGCCAGCAGAACAGGGGGCACTGAAGCTTTCTTT. This chain joins TRBV19 and TRBJ1-1; 8 bases are a match to TRBD1. The CDR3 runs 12 residues. V was pared by 9 bases and J by 4 bases, with 4 bases of the junction left unmatched. The germline gives CDR1 LNHDA, CDR2 SQIVND (reference sequence).

Of note for this clonotype: A much bigger clone sits one base away, suggesting this may be a read error. This chain uses TRBV28 with TRBJ2-7, with D possibly being TRBD2 (7 bases). The germline V gene encodes CDR1 MDHEN and CDR2 SYDVKM. The CDR3 contains 14 residues. The CDR3 sequence: CASCLRGADDEQYF. CDR3 bases: TGTGCCAGCTGTTTACGGGGGGCAGACGACGAGCAGTACTTC.

Concerning this clonotype: Given a much more abundant clone one base away, this may be a read error. The V call is TRBV11-2, the J call TRBJ2-6; possibly TRBD1 for D (5 bases). CDR3 length: 17 residues. V lost 2 bases to trimming and J lost 0 bases, with 11 bases between them. Looked up from germline, CDR1 is SGHAT and CDR2 is FQNNGV. In DNA form, the CDR3 reads TGTGCCAGCAGCTTATCTCCAGGGTTCTCTGGGGCCAACGTCCTGACTTTC. This codes for CASSLSPGFSGANVLTF.

This clonotype was seen repeatedly, ten times or more. The rearrangement uses TRBV7-2 and TRBJ2-1, with unresolved D. With 6 bases removed from V and 9 bases from J, the gap between germline ends came to 15 bases. The CDR3 totals 13 residues. The germline CDR1 and CDR2 sequences are SGHTA and FQGNSA. The CDR3 DNA reads TGTGCCAGCAGTCCCGTCTCGCCCGCTGAGCAGTTCTTC. This gives the protein CASSPVSPAEQFF.